This T cell receptor beta chain was documented in a study of shared clonotypes between healthy human individuals. Study summary: Aged between 18 and 49, the donors were two women and a few men.

In regard to this clone: Its antigen remains unidentified. At the DNA level, this CDR3 is encoded by other sequences in the same sample as well.

The authors distributed each subset's genomic DNA evenly over several immunoSEQ plates. Assay used: immunoSEQ multiplex PCR; TCRdb lists only in-frame clones, some missing. This sample yields about 1,900,000 clones, of which approximately 94% are seen a single time; more than 0.95% belongs to the top ten. Study results and limitations: Non-shared clonotypes showed lower generation probabilities than clonotypes common to all four donors.

The naive CD8 subset, CD45RO-negative cells positively selected for CCR7, excluded terminally differentiated effector memory CD45RA+ cells. V was pared by 3 bases and J by 1 base, with 10 bases between. This CDR3 has 13 residues. Germline CDR1 and CDR2: SQVTM and ANQGSEA. The clonotype comes from a man aged 18 to 35 in good health. What was sequenced was naive CD8+ T cells sorted from blood. The rearrangement joins TRBV29-1 to TRBJ2-7; the D gene is possibly TRBD2 (5 bases). This chain's CDR3 is CSVDSPGSYEQYF. In DNA form, the CDR3 reads TGCAGCGTTGATTCCCCGGGATCCTACGAGCAGTACTTC.